Sequencing of this T cell receptor beta chain was carried out in a study of blood T cell repertoires in COVID-19. Under the authors' procedure: Amplification of reference gene primers was used by the study to estimate nucleated cell counts. Using immunoSEQ multiplex PCR, the repertoire was profiled, and TCRdb retains in-frame clones only, with some absent. That table furnishes V, J and clone size, whereas the DNA furnished D and trimming. The repertoire holds some 190,000 clones, with 80% to 85% as singletons. Losses at the gene ends were 3 bases for V and 0 bases for J; bases not matched to a gene: 5. Germline lookup yields CDR1 SGHVS and CDR2 FNYEAQ. The CDR3 extends over 16 amino acids. Participants' reported clinical history set cohort assignment.

Input material: PBMCs or T cells enriched from blood (not recorded which). The source is a woman in her twenties or thirties who had been exposed to COVID-19. The chain employs TRBV7-6 and TRBJ1-1, with 9 bases that match TRBD1. CDR3 amino acids: CASSFGQGTMNTEAFF. The CDR3 DNA reads as TGTGCCAGCAGCTTTGGACAGGGGACCATGAACACTGAAGCTTTCTTT.